This T cell receptor (beta chain) was obtained from a study of brain T cells in children with intractable seizures. Study-wide points: Viral specificity was inferred only from CDR3 similarity; HCMV serostatus was unknown. Pre- and post-surgery blood differed in depth, so pre-surgery absences may be undersampling.

This clone was seen only once. Its antigen is currently unknown. The CDR3 spans 15 residues. The trim removed 7 bases at V and 2 bases at J, leaving 3 bases unmatched. CDR1 is MNHEY and CDR2 is SVGAGI in the germline V gene. The sequenced cases were selected for having the highest brain T cell transcript signatures. Pre-surgery treatment included at least one anti-epileptic drug. The assay was immunoSEQ multiplex PCR, and TCRdb's table has in-frame clones only and misses some. The table records approximately 110,000 clones, around 94% of them present only once. The chain uses TRBV6-5 and TRBJ2-2; 11 bases fit TRBD2. The receptor was isolated from a boy younger than two with hemimegalencephaly and intractable seizures. The sequenced sample was peripheral blood, obtained at surgery. The CDR3 region has the DNA TGTGCCAGCAAACTAGCGGGAGCAAACACCGGGGAGCTGTTTTTT. As protein: CASKLAGANTGELFF.